The 10 T cell receptor beta chains listed next were all sequenced from one sample in a study of metastatic and nonmetastatic thyroid tumors. No treatment had been given to any patient before thyroid surgery. From the PCR reads, TCRdb re-called clones with MiXCR. Of 15,000 to 17,000 clones listed, roughly 4% were seen once; the top ten hold 20% to 30%. Specimen: tumor tissue. These receptors all come from a female donor with papillary thyroid cancer or a benign thyroid nodule (not recorded which). Some clones in this sample may be carry-over from other donors' samples.

In its sample, this clone was seen a few times. The V gene is TRBV19, the J gene TRBJ2-2; 7 bases align to TRBD1. Germline trimming cut 7 bases from V and 5 bases from J; bases unmatched to any gene: 7. Germline CDR1 is LNHDA and CDR2 is SQIVND (reference sequence). CDR3 size: 14 residues. The CDR3 bases are TGTGCCAGTACCCCTCCGACAGGGACCGGGGAGCTGTTTTTT. Translating gives CASTPPTGTGELFF. The full variable domain, its missing parts supplied by reference TRBV19 and TRBJ2-2, is DGGITQSPKYLFRKEGQNVTLSCEQNLNHDAMYWYRQDPGQGLRLIYYSQIVNDFQKGDIAEGYSVSREKKESFPLTVTSAQKNPTAFYLCASTPPTGTGELFFGEGSRLTVL.

This clone has only a few counts. The gene calls are TRBV20-1 and TRBJ2-7; D is ambiguous. This CDR3 comprises 12 residues. Germline V CDR1 and CDR2: DFQATT, SNEGSKA (reference sequence). V lost 4 bases and J lost 3, with 10 bases in between. Here the CDR3 reads CSATQTGYEQYF. CDR3 nucleotides: TGCAGTGCTACTCAGACCGGCTACGAGCAGTACTTC.

This clone was counted only a few times. The chain recombines TRBV10-1 with TRBJ2-1; TRBD2 aligns across 8 bases. Germline values: CDR1 WNHNN, CDR2 SYGVQD (reference sequence). The J segment lost 8 bases and the V segment lost 8 bases, leaving 17 bases of the junction unmatched. The CDR3 runs to 16 residues. Here the CDR3 DNA reads TGCGCCAGCTCGAGGTTAGCGGGATTGGGTCAGGATGAGCAGTTCTTC. Translating it yields CASSRLAGLGQDEQFF.

This clone was observed a handful of times. The V and J genes are TRBV28 and TRBJ1-5; D is possibly TRBD1 (5 bases). Germline V CDR1 and CDR2: MDHEN, SYDVKM. Trimming pared 5 bases from V and 6 bases from J, leaving 8 bases between. This CDR3 region has 12 residues. DNA for the CDR3: TGTGCCAGCAGTACCCAGGGTCAGCCCCAGCATTTT. Translating it yields CASSTQGQPQHF.

In its sample, this clone ranks as large. The gene calls are TRBV11-2 and TRBJ1-2, with a weak D call TRBD1 (6 bases). V shed 3 bases and J shed 6 bases, with 23 bases lying between them. Germline V gives CDR1 SGHAT, CDR2 FQNNGV. The CDR3 is 17 residues long. The CDR3 sequence: CASSFPEGVEMGDGYTF. The CDR3 DNA reads TGTGCCAGCAGCTTCCCGGAGGGGGTAGAAATGGGGGATGGCTACACCTTC.

A few counts support this clone. The chain couples TRBV19 to TRBJ2-3; 7 nucleotides line up with TRBD1. CDR1 and CDR2 from the germline V gene are LNHDA and SQIVND (reference sequence). The CDR3 loop spans 14 amino acids. Trimming removed 4 bases from V and 3 bases from J; junction bases left unmatched: 4. The CDR3 protein is CASSTIQGTDTQYF. The CDR3 nucleotides read TGTGCCAGTAGTACCATACAGGGGACAGATACGCAGTATTTT.

This clone was seen only a few times. The chain carries TRBV27 and TRBJ2-3; D unresolved. The V end was cut by 0 bases, the J end by 5 bases, with 3 bases between. The CDR3 has 12 amino acids. Per the germline V gene, CDR1 is MNHEY and CDR2 is SMNVEV (reference sequence). In nucleotides, the CDR3 is TGTGCCAGCAGTTTATCTCTAGATACGCAGTATTTT. This sequence encodes CASSLSLDTQYF.

This clone occurred a few times. The chain has TRBV2 and TRBJ2-2; TRBD2 is a possible D gene (6 bases). The V gene lost 6 bases and the J gene lost 0 bases, with 11 bases spanning the gap. The germline V gene encodes CDR1 SNHLY and CDR2 FYNNEI. The CDR3 length is 15 residues. The chain's CDR3 is CASRILASNTGELFF. In DNA, the CDR3 is TGTGCCAGCAGAATACTAGCCTCGAACACCGGGGAGCTGTTTTTT.

This clone turned up a few times. The CDR3 region has the DNA TGTGCCAGCAGCCCAGGGTTCGGGAGTTCACCCCTCCACTTT. Amino acids: CASSPGFGSSPLHF. The V call is TRBV6-2 or TRBV6-3, the J call TRBJ1-6; possibly TRBD1 for D (5 bases). The germline V gene encodes CDR1 MNHEY and CDR2 SVGEGT. There are 14 residues in the CDR3. Trimming left V 6 bases short and J 9 bases short, with 15 bases between.

This clone was recorded many times. This sequence may be a read error, since a much larger clone differs from it by one base. The genes are TRBV29-1 and TRBJ2-2; D remains ambiguous. CDR3 length: 14 residues. Germline V lookup: CDR1 SQVTM, CDR2 ANQGSEA. Trimming stripped 4 bases from V and 6 bases from J, with 15 bases between. DNA of the CDR3: TGCAGCGTTGGGTGGCCCAGGTCGCCCGGGGAGCTGTTTTTT. Translation gives CSVGWPRSPGELFF.